This T cell receptor (beta chain) was retrieved from a study of identical twins. Regarding the study as a whole: Cord blood beta clonotypes present at high abundance carried fewer insertions; no such pattern appeared in memory repertoires. Out-of-frame alpha sequences shared between twins exhibited an excess of low generation probability.

This clonotype turned up a few times. Its antigen is unknown. After template switching added a universal primer site, the resulting cDNA carried unique molecular identifiers. TCRdb fed the 5' RACE reads into MiXCR, producing one record per CDR3 protein. This sample yields around 680,000 distinct CDR3 sequences, of which 8.5% to 9.5% are seen a single time; approximately 0.89% belongs to the top ten. Germline loops: CDR1 LGHNA, CDR2 YSLEER. The CDR3 covers 16 residues. Trimming cost V 3 bases and J 0 bases, with 11 bases left between them. Separately, the same data were catalogued under a study of yellow fever vaccine responses in identical twins.

Material for sequencing was PBMCs. This chain connects TRBV4-3 to TRBJ2-2; D is undetermined. The clonotype was recovered from a woman aged 18 to 35 in good health. CDR3 loop: CASSHKVLANTGELFF. CDR3 sequence (DNA): TGCGCCAGCAGCCATAAAGTCCTAGCGAACACCGGGGAGCTGTTTTTT.